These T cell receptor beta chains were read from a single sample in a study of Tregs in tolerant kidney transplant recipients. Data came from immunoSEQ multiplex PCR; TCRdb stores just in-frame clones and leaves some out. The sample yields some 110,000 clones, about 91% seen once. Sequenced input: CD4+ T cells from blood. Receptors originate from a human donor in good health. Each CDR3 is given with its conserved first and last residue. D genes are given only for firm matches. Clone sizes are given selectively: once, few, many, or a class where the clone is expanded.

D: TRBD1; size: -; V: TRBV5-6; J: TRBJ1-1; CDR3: CASSQTGGNTEAFF; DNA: TGTGCCAGCAGCCAGACAGGGGGGAACACTGAAGCTTTCTTT
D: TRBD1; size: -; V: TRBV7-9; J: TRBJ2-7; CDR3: CASSSQRDRGDYEQYF; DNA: TGTGCCAGCAGCTCACAACGGGACAGGGGGGACTACGAGCAGTACTTC
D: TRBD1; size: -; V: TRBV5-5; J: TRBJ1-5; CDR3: CASSGTGGVSNQPQHF; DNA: TGTGCCAGCAGCGGAACAGGGGGCGTAAGCAATCAGCCCCAGCATTTT
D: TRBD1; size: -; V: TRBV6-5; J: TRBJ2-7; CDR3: CASSGQGRSYEQYF; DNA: TGTGCCAGCAGTGGACAGGGGAGGAGTTACGAGCAGTACTTC
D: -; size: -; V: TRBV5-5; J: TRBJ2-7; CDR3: CASSLLRTASYEQYF; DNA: TGTGCCAGCAGCTTGCTTAGGACAGCCTCCTACGAGCAGTACTTC
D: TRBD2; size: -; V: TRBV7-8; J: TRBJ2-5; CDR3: CASSSRGGTSGRTQYF; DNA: TGTGCCAGCAGCTCCCGGGGGGGGACTAGCGGGAGGACCCAGTACTTC
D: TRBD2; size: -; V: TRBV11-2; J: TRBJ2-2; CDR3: CASSSRAGGPKTGELFF; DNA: TGTGCCAGCAGCTCTAGAGCGGGAGGGCCTAAGACCGGGGAGCTGTTTTTT
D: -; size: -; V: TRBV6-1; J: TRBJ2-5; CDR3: CASSVTGRETQYF; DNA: TGTGCCAGCAGTGTGACAGGGAGGGAGACCCAGTACTTC
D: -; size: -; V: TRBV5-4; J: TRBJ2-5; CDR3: CASSLSTGFEETQYF; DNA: TGTGCCAGCAGCTTGAGTACGGGATTCGAGGAGACCCAGTACTTC
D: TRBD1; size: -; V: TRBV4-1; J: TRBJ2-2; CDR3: CASRRTGGYTGELFF; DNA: TGCGCCAGCAGGAGAACAGGGGGCTACACCGGGGAGCTGTTTTTT
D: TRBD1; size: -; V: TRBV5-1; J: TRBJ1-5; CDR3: CASSLTGQGNQPQHF; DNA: TGCGCCAGCAGCTTGACGGGACAGGGTAATCAGCCCCAGCATTTT
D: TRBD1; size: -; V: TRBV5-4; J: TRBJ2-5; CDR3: CAYRGRGQETQYF; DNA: TGTGCTTACAGGGGGCGGGGGCAAGAGACCCAGTACTTC
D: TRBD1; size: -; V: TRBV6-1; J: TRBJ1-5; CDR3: CAGQGDSNQPQHF; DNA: TGTGCCGGCCAGGGGGATAGCAATCAGCCCCAGCATTTT
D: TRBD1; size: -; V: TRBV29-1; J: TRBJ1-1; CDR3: CSVVGINRGRGGTEAFF; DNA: TGCAGCGTTGTCGGGATTAACAGGGGACGGGGTGGCACTGAAGCTTTCTTT
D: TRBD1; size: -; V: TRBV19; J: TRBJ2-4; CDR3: CASSRGREDIQYF; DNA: TGTGCCAGTAGCAGGGGGCGAGAGGACATTCAGTACTTC
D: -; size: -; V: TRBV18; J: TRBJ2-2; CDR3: CASSLWVLRTGELFF; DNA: TGTGCCAGCTCACTTTGGGTATTACGAACCGGGGAGCTGTTTTTT
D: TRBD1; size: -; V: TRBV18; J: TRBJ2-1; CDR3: CASSPATGYSNEQFF; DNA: TGTGCCAGCTCCCCCGCGACAGGGTATTCCAATGAGCAGTTCTTC
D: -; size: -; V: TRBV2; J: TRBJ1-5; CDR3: CASRNGVSGQPQHF; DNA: TGTGCCAGCAGGAACGGGGTGAGCGGCCAGCCCCAGCATTTT
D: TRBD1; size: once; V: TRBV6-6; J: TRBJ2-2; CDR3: CASKPGQGNTGELFF; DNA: TGTGCCAGCAAGCCCGGACAGGGCAACACCGGGGAGCTGTTTTTT
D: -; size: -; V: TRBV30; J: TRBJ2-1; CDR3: CAWSVVLLEEKFF; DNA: TGTGCCTGGAGTGTGGTTTTGCTAGAGGAAAAGTTCTTC